This entry concerns a single TCR beta chain. This sample was taken from a study of blood T cell repertoires in COVID-19. Study-wide background: Whether acute or convalescent, the COVID-19 samples came from the United States, Italy and Spain. In each case, the material was cDNA or gDNA derived from T cells, B-cell-depleted T cells, or PBMCs.

The J segment lost 10 bases and the V segment lost 4 bases, leaving 10 bases of the junction unmatched. The CDR3 has 14 amino acids. Germline V gene lookup returns CDR1 SGHNT and CDR2 YYREEE (reference sequence). In the source study's methods: Estimation of nucleated cell counts was performed using reference gene primer amplification. Assay used: immunoSEQ multiplex PCR; TCRdb lists only in-frame clones, some missing. D and trimming come from the DNA, and the V and J calls and clone size come from that table. The sample has 140,000 or so clones, about 80% seen once. The chain joins TRBV5-4 to TRBJ1-1; TRBD1 matches at 10 bases. Sequences were obtained from peripheral blood. The source is a woman of 80 years or more with acute or convalescent COVID-19. The CDR3: CASSPDRGRDPAFF. DNA of the CDR3: TGTGCCAGCAGCCCCGACAGGGGGCGAGATCCAGCTTTCTTT.